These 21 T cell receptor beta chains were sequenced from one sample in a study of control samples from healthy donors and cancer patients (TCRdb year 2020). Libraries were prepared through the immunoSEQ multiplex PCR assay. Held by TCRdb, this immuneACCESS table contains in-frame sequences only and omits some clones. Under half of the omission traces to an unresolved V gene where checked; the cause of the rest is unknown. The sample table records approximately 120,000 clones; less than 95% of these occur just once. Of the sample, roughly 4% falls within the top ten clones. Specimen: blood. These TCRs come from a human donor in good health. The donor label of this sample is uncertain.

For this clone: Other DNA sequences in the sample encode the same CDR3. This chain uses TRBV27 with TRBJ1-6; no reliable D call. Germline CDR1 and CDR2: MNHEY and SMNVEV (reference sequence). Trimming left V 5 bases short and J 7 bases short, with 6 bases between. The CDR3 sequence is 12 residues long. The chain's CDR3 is CASSSQNSPLHF. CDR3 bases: TGTGCCAGCAGTAGTCAAAATTCACCCCTCCACTTT.

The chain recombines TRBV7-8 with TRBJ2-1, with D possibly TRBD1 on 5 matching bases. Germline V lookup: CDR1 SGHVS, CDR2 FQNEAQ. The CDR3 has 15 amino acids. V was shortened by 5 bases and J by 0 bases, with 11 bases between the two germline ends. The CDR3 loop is CASSKGVASYNEQFF. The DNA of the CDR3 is TGTGCCAGCAGCAAAGGGGTAGCCTCCTACAATGAGCAGTTCTTC. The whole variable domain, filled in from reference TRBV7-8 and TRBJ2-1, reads GAGVSQSPRYKVAKRGQDVALRCDPISGHVSLFWYQQALGQGPEFLTYFQNEAQLDKSGLPSDRFFAERPEGSVSTLKIQRTQQEDSAVYLCASSKGVASYNEQFFGPGTRLTVL.

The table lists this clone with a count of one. Here the CDR3 reads CASNSNGKPQHF. Written as DNA, the CDR3 is TGTGCCAGCAATTCCAATGGGAAGCCCCAGCATTTT. V gene TRBV28 combines with J gene TRBJ1-5; D gene uncertain. Trimming left V 7 bases short and J 8 bases short, with 12 bases between. Germline assignment: CDR1 MDHEN and CDR2 SYDVKM. CDR3 length: 12 amino acids. Filled out from reference TRBV28 and TRBJ1-5, the complete variable domain reads DVKVTQSSRYLVKRTGEKVFLECVQDMDHENMFWYRQDPGLGLRLIYFSYDVKMKEKGDIPEGYSVSREKKERFSLILESASTNQTSMYLCASNSNGKPQHFGDGTRLSIL.

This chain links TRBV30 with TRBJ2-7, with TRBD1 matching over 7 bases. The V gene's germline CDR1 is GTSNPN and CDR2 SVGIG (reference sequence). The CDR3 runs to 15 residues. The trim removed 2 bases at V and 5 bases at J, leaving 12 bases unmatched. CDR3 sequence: CAWSLLDRELNEQYF. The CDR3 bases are TGTGCCTGGAGTCTCCTAGACAGGGAGTTGAACGAGCAGTACTTC.

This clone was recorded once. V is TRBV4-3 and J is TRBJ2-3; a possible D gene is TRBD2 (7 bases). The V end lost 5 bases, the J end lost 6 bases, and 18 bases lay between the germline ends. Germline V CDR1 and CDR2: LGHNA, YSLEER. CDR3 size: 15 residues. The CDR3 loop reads CASSVRGADLDTQYF. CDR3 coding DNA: TGCGCCAGCAGCGTTCGGGGGGCCGATTTGGATACGCAGTATTTT.

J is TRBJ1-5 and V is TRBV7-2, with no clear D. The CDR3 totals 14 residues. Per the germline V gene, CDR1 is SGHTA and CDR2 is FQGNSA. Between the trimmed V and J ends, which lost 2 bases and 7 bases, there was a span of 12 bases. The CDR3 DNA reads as TGTGCCAGCAGCTTAAATGGCATCAACCAGCCCCAGCATTTT. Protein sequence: CASSLNGINQPQHF. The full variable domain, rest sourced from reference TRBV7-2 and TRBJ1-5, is GAGVSQSPSNKVTEKGKDVELRCDPISGHTALYWYRQSLGQGLEFLIYFQGNSAPDKSGLPSDRFSAERTGGSVSTLTIQRTQQEDSAVYLCASSLNGINQPQHFGDGTRLSIL.

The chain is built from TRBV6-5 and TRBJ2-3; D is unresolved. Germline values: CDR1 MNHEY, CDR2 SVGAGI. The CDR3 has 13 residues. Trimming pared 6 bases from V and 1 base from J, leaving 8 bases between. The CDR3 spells CASSLDRTDTQYF. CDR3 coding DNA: TGTGCCAGCAGCTTAGATCGCACAGATACGCAGTATTTT.

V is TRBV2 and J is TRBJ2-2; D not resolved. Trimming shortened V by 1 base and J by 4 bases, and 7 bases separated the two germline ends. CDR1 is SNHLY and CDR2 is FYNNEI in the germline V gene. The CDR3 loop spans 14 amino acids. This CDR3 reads CASSEDHLTGELFF. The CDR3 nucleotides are TGTGCCAGCAGTGAAGACCACCTCACCGGGGAGCTGTTTTTT.

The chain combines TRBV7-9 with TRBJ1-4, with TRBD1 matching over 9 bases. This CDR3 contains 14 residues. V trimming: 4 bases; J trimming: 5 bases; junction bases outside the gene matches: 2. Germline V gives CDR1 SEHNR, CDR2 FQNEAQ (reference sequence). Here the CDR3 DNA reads TGTGCCAGCAGCTCCGGGACAGGGAATGAAAAACTGTTTTTT. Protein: CASSSGTGNEKLFF.

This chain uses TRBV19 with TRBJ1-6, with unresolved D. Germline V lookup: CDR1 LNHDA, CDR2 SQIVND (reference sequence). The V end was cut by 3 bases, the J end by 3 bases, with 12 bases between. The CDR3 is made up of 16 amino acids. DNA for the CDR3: TGTGCCAGTAGTATGGTTATGGGGAACTATAATTCACCCCTCCACTTT. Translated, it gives CASSMVMGNYNSPLHF.

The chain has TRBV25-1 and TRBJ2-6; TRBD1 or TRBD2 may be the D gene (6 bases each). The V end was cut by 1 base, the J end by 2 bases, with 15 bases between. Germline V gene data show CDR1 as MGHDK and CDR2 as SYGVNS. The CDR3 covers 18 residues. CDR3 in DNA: TGTGCCAGCAGTGAATTAGGGGGGCGCATCGCTGGGGCCAACGTCCTGACTTTC. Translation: CASSELGGRIAGANVLTF.

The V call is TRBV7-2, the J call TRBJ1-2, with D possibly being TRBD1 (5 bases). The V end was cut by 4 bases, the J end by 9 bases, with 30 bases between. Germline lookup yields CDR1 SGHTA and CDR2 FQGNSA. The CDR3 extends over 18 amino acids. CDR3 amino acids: CASSSPSGLLSHGGSYTF. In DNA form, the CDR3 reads TGTGCCAGCAGCTCCCCCAGTGGCCTTTTATCCCATGGGGGGAGCTACACCTTC. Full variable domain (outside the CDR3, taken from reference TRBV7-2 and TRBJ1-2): GAGVSQSPSNKVTEKGKDVELRCDPISGHTALYWYRQSLGQGLEFLIYFQGNSAPDKSGLPSDRFSAERTGGSVSTLTIQRTQQEDSAVYLCASSSPSGLLSHGGSYTFGSGTRLTVV.

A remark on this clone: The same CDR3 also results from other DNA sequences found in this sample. CDR3 amino acids: CAWSVQGNSPLHF. The DNA of the CDR3 is TGTGCCTGGAGTGTACAAGGAAATTCACCCCTCCACTTT. V and J are TRBV30 and TRBJ1-6; D is uncertain. Germline-derived CDR1 and CDR2 are GTSNPN and SVGIG (reference sequence). The CDR3 extends over 13 amino acids. The V and J ends lost 0 bases and 7 bases respectively, with 7 bases between them.

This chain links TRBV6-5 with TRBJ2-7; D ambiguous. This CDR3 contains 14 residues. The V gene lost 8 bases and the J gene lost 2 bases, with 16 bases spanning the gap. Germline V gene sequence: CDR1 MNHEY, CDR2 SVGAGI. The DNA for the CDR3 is TGTGCCAGCGCCGGTACACCAAGAACCTACGAGCAGTACTTC. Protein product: CASAGTPRTYEQYF.

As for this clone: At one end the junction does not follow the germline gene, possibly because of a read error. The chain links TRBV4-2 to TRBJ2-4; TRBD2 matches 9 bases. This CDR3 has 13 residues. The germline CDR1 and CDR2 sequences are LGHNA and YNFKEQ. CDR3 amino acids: CASRIASGGPPHF. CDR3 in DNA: TGTGCCAGCAGGATCGCCAGCGGGGGGCCTCCGCACTTC.

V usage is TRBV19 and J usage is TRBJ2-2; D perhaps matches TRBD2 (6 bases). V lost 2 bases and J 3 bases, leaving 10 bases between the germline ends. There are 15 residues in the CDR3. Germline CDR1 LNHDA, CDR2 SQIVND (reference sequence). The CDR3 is CASSIRRADTGELFF. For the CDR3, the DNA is TGTGCCAGTAGTATACGGAGGGCCGACACCGGGGAGCTGTTTTTT.

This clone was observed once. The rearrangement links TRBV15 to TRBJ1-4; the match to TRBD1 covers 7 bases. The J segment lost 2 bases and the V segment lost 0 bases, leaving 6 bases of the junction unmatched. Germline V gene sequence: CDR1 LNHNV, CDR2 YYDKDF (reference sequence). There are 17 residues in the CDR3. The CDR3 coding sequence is TGTGCCACCAGCAGAGATGGGACAGTTGTCACTAATGAAAAACTGTTTTTT. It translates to CATSRDGTVVTNEKLFF.

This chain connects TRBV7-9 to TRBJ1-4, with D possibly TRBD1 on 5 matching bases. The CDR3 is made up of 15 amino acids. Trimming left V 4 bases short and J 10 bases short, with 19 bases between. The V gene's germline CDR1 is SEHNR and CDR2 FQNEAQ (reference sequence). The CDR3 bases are TGTGCCAGCAGCTCCACGGGGTTAACAGGCGGAAAACTGTTTTTT. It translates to CASSSTGLTGGKLFF.

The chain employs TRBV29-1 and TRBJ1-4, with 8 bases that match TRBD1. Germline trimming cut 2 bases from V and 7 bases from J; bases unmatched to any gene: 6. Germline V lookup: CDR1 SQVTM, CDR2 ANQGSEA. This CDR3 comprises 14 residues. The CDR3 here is CSVERGTGSEKLFF. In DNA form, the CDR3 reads TGCAGCGTTGAACGCGGGACAGGCAGTGAAAAACTGTTTTTT.

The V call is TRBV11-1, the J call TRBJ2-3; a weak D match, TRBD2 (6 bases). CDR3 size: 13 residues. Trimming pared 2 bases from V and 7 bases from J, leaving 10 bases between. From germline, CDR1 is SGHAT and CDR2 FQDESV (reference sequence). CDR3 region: CASSLWGGNTQYF. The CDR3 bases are TGTGCCAGCAGCTTATGGGGAGGTAATACGCAGTATTTT.

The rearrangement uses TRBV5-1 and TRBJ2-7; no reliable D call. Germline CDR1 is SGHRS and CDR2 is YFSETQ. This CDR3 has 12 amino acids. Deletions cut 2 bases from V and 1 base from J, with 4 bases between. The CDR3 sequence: CASSFGSYEQYF. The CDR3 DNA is TGCGCCAGCAGCTTCGGTTCCTACGAGCAGTACTTC.